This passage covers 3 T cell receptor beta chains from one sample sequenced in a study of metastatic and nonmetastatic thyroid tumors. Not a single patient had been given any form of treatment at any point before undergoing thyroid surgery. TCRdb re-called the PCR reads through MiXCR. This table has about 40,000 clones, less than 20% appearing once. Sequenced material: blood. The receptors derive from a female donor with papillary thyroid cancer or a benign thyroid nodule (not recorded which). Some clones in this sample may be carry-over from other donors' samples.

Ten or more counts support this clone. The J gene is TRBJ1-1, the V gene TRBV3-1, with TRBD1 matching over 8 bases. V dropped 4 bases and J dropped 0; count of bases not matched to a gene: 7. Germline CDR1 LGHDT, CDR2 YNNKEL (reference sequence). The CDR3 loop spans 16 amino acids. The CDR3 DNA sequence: TGTGCCAGCAGCCCGCAGACAGGGGAAATGAACACTGAAGCTTTCTTT. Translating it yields CASSPQTGEMNTEAFF.

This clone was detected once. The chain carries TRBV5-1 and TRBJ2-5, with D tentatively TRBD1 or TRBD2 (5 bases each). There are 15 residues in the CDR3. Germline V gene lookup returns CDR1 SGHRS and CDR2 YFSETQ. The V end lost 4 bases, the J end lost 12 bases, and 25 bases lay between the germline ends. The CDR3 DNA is TGCGCCAGCAGCAACCGGACAACCGATAGAGAGGGCAAGTACTTC. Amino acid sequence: CASSNRTTDREGKYF. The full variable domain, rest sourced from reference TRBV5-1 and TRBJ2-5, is KAGVTQTPRYLIKTRGQQVTLSCSPISGHRSVSWYQQTPGQGLQFLFEYFSETQRNKGNFPGRFSGRQFSNSRSEMNVSTLELGDSALYLCASSNRTTDREGKYFGPGTRLLVL.

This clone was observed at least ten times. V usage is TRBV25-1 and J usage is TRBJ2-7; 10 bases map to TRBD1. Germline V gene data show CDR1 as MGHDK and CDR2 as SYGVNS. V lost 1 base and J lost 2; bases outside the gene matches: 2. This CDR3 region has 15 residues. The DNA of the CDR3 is TGTGCCAGCAGTGAATGGGGGACAGGGGCCTACGAGCAGTACTTC. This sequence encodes CASSEWGTGAYEQYF.